These 27 T cell receptor beta chains were all obtained from the same sample, sequenced in a study of blood T cell repertoires in COVID-19. TCRdb's copy holds only in-frame clones and misses some; the assay was immunoSEQ multiplex PCR. The table has some 150,000 clones, 80% to 90% seen once; the top ten hold approximately 15%. Input material: peripheral blood. The receptors derive from a middle-aged woman with acute or convalescent COVID-19.

V gene TRBV5-6 combines with J gene TRBJ2-1; 13 bases fit TRBD2. The junction had 9 bases not matched to a gene; V was cut back by 4 bases and J by 8 bases. There are 16 residues in the CDR3. The V gene's germline CDR1 is SGHDT and CDR2 YYEEEE. CDR3 sequence (DNA): TGTGCCAGCAGCCAAATACTAGCGGGAGGGCTCTATGAGCAGTTCTTC. The encoded protein is CASSQILAGGLYEQFF.

This chain uses TRBV28 with TRBJ1-1, with 8 nucleotides matching TRBD1. The CDR3 loop spans 16 amino acids. V dropped 5 bases and J dropped 5; count of bases not matched to a gene: 13. Germline CDR1 is MDHEN and CDR2 is SYDVKM. The CDR3 DNA reads TGTGCCAGCAGTCCATTTGACAGGGGCATAGAGACTGAAGCTTTCTTT. It specifies CASSPFDRGIETEAFF.

This rearrangement joins TRBV11-3 to TRBJ2-7; perhaps TRBD2 as D (6 bases). This CDR3 has 15 residues. Trimming removed 5 bases from V and 0 bases from J, with 14 bases in between. Germline V gene sequence: CDR1 SGHNT, CDR2 YENEEA. The DNA for the CDR3 is TGTGCCAGCAGCCGTCGAGACGGGAGCTCCTACGAGCAGTACTTC. Encoded protein: CASSRRDGSSYEQYF.

This chain connects TRBV7-9 to TRBJ1-3, with 7 bases aligning to TRBD1. The germline V gene has CDR1 SEHNR and CDR2 FQNEAQ (reference sequence). The ends lost 5 bases at V and 0 bases at J; junction bases unmatched: 4. The CDR3 consists of 15 residues. The CDR3 is CASSRGTDSGNTIYF. The CDR3 DNA reads TGTGCCAGCAGCCGAGGGACAGACTCTGGAAACACCATATATTTT. Supplemented by reference TRBV7-9 and TRBJ1-3, the full variable domain reads DTGVSQNPRHKITKRGQNVTFRCDPISEHNRLYWYRQTLGQGPEFLTYFQNEAQLEKSRLLSDRFSAERPKGSFSTLEIQRTEQGDSAMYLCASSRGTDSGNTIYFGEGSWLTVV.

This clone was seen once. Other nucleotide sequences from this sample produce the same CDR3. This rearrangement joins TRBV5-1 to TRBJ1-1; unclear D gene. V lost 4 bases and J lost 1, with 11 bases in between. Germline CDR1 and CDR2: SGHRS and YFSETQ. The CDR3 is 14 amino acids. CDR3 bases: TGCGCCAGCAGCCTAGGATCGGGGAACACTGAAGCTTTCTTT. Amino acids: CASSLGSGNTEAFF.

In DNA, the CDR3 is TGCGCCAGCAGACCCGGTCCAACGAACACTGAAGCTTTCTTT. It codes for CASRPGPTNTEAFF. This sequence joins TRBV5-1 and TRBJ1-1; no definite D call. This CDR3 contains 14 residues. Germline V gene data show CDR1 as SGHRS and CDR2 as YFSETQ. The germline V and J ends were trimmed by 5 bases and 1 base, with 12 bases remaining between them.

The chain is built from TRBV18 and TRBJ1-2, with D perhaps TRBD1 (5 bases). V was shortened by 2 bases and J by 6 bases, with 7 bases between the two germline ends. The CDR3 is made up of 12 amino acids. CDR1 is KGHSH and CDR2 is LQKENI in the germline V gene. The CDR3 sequence: CASSPGADGYTF. DNA for the CDR3: TGTGCCAGCTCACCAGGGGCGGATGGCTACACCTTC.

The J gene is TRBJ2-1, the V gene TRBV7-9, with TRBD1 matching 7 bases. Germline lookup yields CDR1 SEHNR and CDR2 FQNEAQ (reference sequence). The CDR3 runs 11 residues. CDR3 in DNA: TGTGCTACAGGGGCCTACAATGAGCAGTTCTTC. It codes for CATGAYNEQFF.

The rearrangement uses TRBV5-1 and TRBJ2-2; D might be TRBD2 (5 bases). This CDR3 contains 17 residues. V was shortened by 4 bases and J by 0 bases, with 16 bases between the two germline ends. Per the germline V gene, CDR1 is SGHRS and CDR2 is YFSETQ. The CDR3 sequence: CASSNDPSGANTGELFF. CDR3 nucleotides: TGCGCCAGCAGCAACGACCCAAGCGGCGCGAACACCGGGGAGCTGTTTTTT.

This chain connects TRBV7-3 to TRBJ2-1, with TRBD1 as a possible D gene (6 bases). The CDR3 contains 17 residues. Trimming removed 5 bases from V and 4 bases from J, with 21 bases in between. Germline assignment: CDR1 SGHTA and CDR2 FQGTGA. The chain's CDR3 is CASSPNQGPATYNEQFF. DNA for the CDR3: TGTGCCAGCAGCCCCAATCAGGGGCCGGCGACGTACAATGAGCAGTTCTTC. Filled out from reference TRBV7-3 and TRBJ2-1, the complete variable domain reads GAGVSQTPSNKVTEKGKYVELRCDPISGHTALYWYRQSLGQGPEFLIYFQGTGAADDSGLPNDRFFAVRPEGSVSTLKIQRTERGDSAVYLCASSPNQGPATYNEQFFGPGTRLTVL.

The chain links TRBV25-1 to TRBJ2-7; 7 bases match TRBD2. After removal of 11 bases from V and 0 bases from J, the junction contained 13 bases not matched to a gene. The CDR3 is 15 amino acids. The germline gives CDR1 MGHDK, CDR2 SYGVNS. The CDR3 DNA follows: TGTGCCCCGAACTTGGGCGGGGGTTTCTCCTACGAGCAGTACTTC. Its translation: CAPNLGGGFSYEQYF.

This chain connects TRBV7-8 to TRBJ2-1, with 11 bases matching TRBD2. Germline V gives CDR1 SGHVS, CDR2 FQNEAQ. This CDR3 has 15 residues. The ends lost 5 bases at V and 5 bases at J; junction bases unmatched: 5. The CDR3 is CASSPPGLADNEQFF. CDR3 sequence (DNA): TGTGCCAGCAGCCCGCCGGGACTAGCGGACAATGAGCAGTTCTTC.

The chain links TRBV27 to TRBJ2-5; 10 bases line up with TRBD1. This CDR3 spans 14 amino acids. V was pared by 6 bases and J by 5 bases, with 6 bases of the junction left unmatched. Germline values: CDR1 MNHEY, CDR2 SMNVEV (reference sequence). The CDR3 reads CASSRDRGWETQYF. CDR3 in DNA: TGTGCCAGCAGCCGGGACAGGGGTTGGGAGACCCAGTACTTC.

This chain links TRBV9 with TRBJ1-1; TRBD1 matches at 8 bases. The CDR3 is made up of 15 amino acids. The germline CDR1 and CDR2 sequences are SGDLS and YYNGEE. The V gene end was trimmed by 3 bases and the J gene end by 1 base; junction bases not matched to a gene: 5. The CDR3 DNA follows: TGTGCCAGCAGCGCCTCCGGGACAGGGAACACTGAAGCTTTCTTT. It yields the protein CASSASGTGNTEAFF.

V is TRBV5-6 and J is TRBJ2-7, with TRBD1 matching over 9 bases. CDR1 and CDR2 (germline): SGHDT, YYEEEE. The CDR3 has 14 amino acids. CDR3 nucleotide sequence: TGTGGCAGTGAAGACGGGACAGGGTTCCACGAGCAGTACTTC. Protein product: CGSEDGTGFHEQYF.

The CDR3: CASSRSGGASEQYF. CDR3 bases: TGTGCCTCCTCTCGGAGCGGGGGGGCATCCGAGCAGTACTTC. J is TRBJ2-7 and V is TRBV28; 10 nucleotides match TRBD2. The CDR3 spans 14 residues. The germline V gene encodes CDR1 MDHEN and CDR2 SYDVKM. V shed 11 bases, J shed 6 bases, and the junction held 13 bases outside the gene matches.

CDR3 in DNA: TGTGCCAGCAGCCCGGGACTAGCTTTCACCGGGGAGCTGTTTTTT. Encoded protein: CASSPGLAFTGELFF. The chain recombines TRBV6-5 with TRBJ2-2; 9 positions match TRBD2. The length of the CDR3 is 15 residues. CDR1 is MNHEY and CDR2 is SVGAGI in the germline V gene. J gave up 4 bases and V 6 bases, and 6 bases lay outside the gene matches.

The chain combines TRBV20-1 with TRBJ1-6, with 8 bases aligning to TRBD1. CDR1 is DFQATT and CDR2 is SNEGSKA in the germline V gene (reference sequence). The CDR3 extends over 15 amino acids. With V trimmed by 3 bases and J by 9 bases, 10 bases remained unmatched. CDR3 protein: CSASDDRGLSSPLHF. The DNA for the CDR3 is TGCAGTGCTAGTGATGACAGGGGCTTGAGTTCACCCCTCCACTTT.

The J gene is TRBJ2-2, the V gene TRBV15; 10 nucleotides align to TRBD1. CDR3 length: 15 residues. Germline loops: CDR1 LNHNV, CDR2 YYDKDF (reference sequence). Trimming cost V 8 bases and J 8 bases; bases outside gene matches: 11. CDR3 region: CATGGGQGIIGELFF. The CDR3, as DNA: TGTGCCACCGGAGGGGGACAGGGGATCATAGGGGAGCTGTTTTTT.

The chain has TRBV7-9 and TRBJ2-1; D is possibly TRBD1 (5 bases). The CDR3 is 14 residues long. Trimming took off 1 base at V and 5 bases at J, with 9 bases between the two ends. Per the germline V gene, CDR1 is SEHNR and CDR2 is FQNEAQ (reference sequence). The DNA of the CDR3 is TGTGCCAGCAGCTTAGTGGCGACAGACAATGAGCAGTTCTTC. This gives the protein CASSLVATDNEQFF.

The V and J genes are TRBV4-2 and TRBJ2-3; D remains ambiguous. V shed 0 bases and J shed 1 base, with 8 bases lying between them. The CDR3 runs to 15 residues. Per the germline V gene, CDR1 is LGHNA and CDR2 is YNFKEQ. CDR3 in amino acids: CASSQDLSRTDTQYF. Written as DNA, the CDR3 is TGTGCCAGCAGCCAAGATCTCTCTCGCACAGATACGCAGTATTTT.

The chain couples TRBV4-1 to TRBJ1-1, with a tentative D call TRBD1 (5 bases). The germline V gene encodes CDR1 MGHRA and CDR2 YSYEKL. The CDR3 extends over 15 amino acids. The V end lost 0 bases, the J end lost 4 bases, and 12 bases lay between the germline ends. The CDR3 sequence: CASSQDQSRATEAFF. In DNA form, the CDR3 reads TGCGCCAGCAGCCAAGATCAAAGCAGGGCCACTGAAGCTTTCTTT.

This chain uses TRBV5-1 with TRBJ1-3, with 7 bases lining up with TRBD1. V lost 2 bases to trimming and J lost 0 bases; unmatched junction nucleotides: 11. This CDR3 contains 18 residues. In germline, CDR1 is SGHRS, CDR2 YFSETQ. CDR3 in DNA: TGCGCCAGCAGCTTAATTACAGGGGACGTCCTCTCTGGAAACACCATATATTTT. Translating gives CASSLITGDVLSGNTIYF. Combining the CDR3 with reference TRBV5-1 and TRBJ1-3 gives the whole variable domain KAGVTQTPRYLIKTRGQQVTLSCSPISGHRSVSWYQQTPGQGLQFLFEYFSETQRNKGNFPGRFSGRQFSNSRSEMNVSTLELGDSALYLCASSLITGDVLSGNTIYFGEGSWLTVV.

The chain has TRBV15 and TRBJ2-1, with 11 bases aligning to TRBD1. Trimming cost V 7 bases and J 7 bases; bases outside gene matches: 9. CDR1 and CDR2 (germline): LNHNV, YYDKDF (reference sequence). This CDR3 spans 15 amino acids. For the CDR3, the DNA is TGTGCCACCACCCCGCTGGACAGGGGGCTGAATGAGCAGTTCTTC. Protein: CATTPLDRGLNEQFF.

This chain connects TRBV5-4 to TRBJ2-1; tentatively, D is TRBD1 (5 bases). Germline V gene data show CDR1 as SGHNT and CDR2 as YYREEE (reference sequence). The CDR3 is 14 residues long. Trimming left V 0 bases short and J 4 bases short, with 8 bases between. DNA for the CDR3: TGTGCCAGCAGCTTGGCCAAGGGGTACAATGAGCAGTTCTTC. It specifies CASSLAKGYNEQFF.

The chain employs TRBV11-3 and TRBJ2-6, with 9 bases that match TRBD2. V was clipped by 4 bases and J by 0 bases; unmatched bases: 7. CDR3 length: 18 amino acids. CDR1 and CDR2 (germline): SGHNT, YENEEA. CDR3 coding DNA: TGTGCCAGCAGCTACCGGACTAGCGACAGCTCTGGGGCCAACGTCCTGACTTTC. This codes for CASSYRTSDSSGANVLTF.

The genes are TRBV7-2 and TRBJ2-7, with 11 bases lining up with TRBD2. Trimming removed 1 base from V and 7 bases from J; junction bases left unmatched: 6. CDR1 and CDR2 from the germline V gene are SGHTA and FQGNSA. The CDR3 spans 15 residues. The CDR3 DNA reads TGTGCCAGCAGCTTAGAGCTAGCGGGGGGTGTAGAGCAGTACTTC. It codes for CASSLELAGGVEQYF.